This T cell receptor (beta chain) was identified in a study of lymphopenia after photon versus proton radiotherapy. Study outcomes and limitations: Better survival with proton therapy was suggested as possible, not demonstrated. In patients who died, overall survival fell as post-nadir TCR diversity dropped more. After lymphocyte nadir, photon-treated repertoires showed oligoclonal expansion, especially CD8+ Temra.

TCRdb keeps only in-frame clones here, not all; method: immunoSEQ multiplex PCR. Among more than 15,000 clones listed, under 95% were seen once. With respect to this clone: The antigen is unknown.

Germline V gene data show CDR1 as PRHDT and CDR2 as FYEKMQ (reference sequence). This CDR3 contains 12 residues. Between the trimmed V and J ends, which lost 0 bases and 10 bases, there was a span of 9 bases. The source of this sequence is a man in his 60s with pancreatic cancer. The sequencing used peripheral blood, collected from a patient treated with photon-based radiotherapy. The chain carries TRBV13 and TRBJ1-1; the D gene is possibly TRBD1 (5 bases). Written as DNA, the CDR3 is TGTGCCAGCAGCTTAGGGGGGACCGCAGCTTTCTTT. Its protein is CASSLGGTAAFF.